A selection of T cell receptor beta chains follows, all from one sample in a study of shared clonotypes between healthy human individuals. Sequencing was performed with immunoSEQ multiplex PCR; in TCRdb, only in-frame clones are kept and a portion is missing. In the table there are around 1,000,000 clones, 77% of which are singletons. The sample was memory CD4+ T cells from PBMCs. These TCRs come from a man aged 18-30 years in good health. Some clones in this sample may be carry-over from other donors' samples. CDR3s include the opening cysteine and the closing phenylalanine or tryptophan. Each record gives: clone size, V gene, J gene, D gene, CDR3 DNA, CDR3 protein. The D gene is left open where the match is weak. Clone sizes are given selectively: once, few, many, or a class where the clone is expanded.

NA	TRBV6-4	TRBJ2-3	TRBD2	TGTGCCAGCAGTGATTTGTCTAGCGGGAGAGGAACGCAGTATTTT	CASSDLSSGRGTQYF
NA	TRBV21-1	TRBJ1-3	NA	TGTGCCAGCAGCAAAGTCAAGGATACGGATCATGGAAACACCATATATTTT	CASSKVKDTDHGNTIYF
NA	TRBV5-1	TRBJ1-1	NA	TGCGCCAGCAGCTGGACACAGGAGACTGAAGCTTTCTTT	CASSWTQETEAFF
NA	TRBV28	TRBJ2-1	NA	TGTGCCAGCAGTACCTCCGAGGCTAACTCCTACAATGAGCAGTTCTTC	CASSTSEANSYNEQFF
NA	TRBV6-5	TRBJ2-3	NA	TGTGCCAGTTGGGGAACAGGGTTATGGGATACGCAGTATTTT	CASWGTGLWDTQYF
few	TRBV11-3	TRBJ2-5	NA	TGTGCCAGCAGCTTAGAAAGGGCTGGGAAACGACAAGAGACCCAGTACTTC	CASSLERAGKRQETQYF
few	TRBV6-4	TRBJ1-2	NA	TGTGCCAGCATCTATGGTGGCGACAGAACGTATGGCTACACCTTC	CASIYGGDRTYGYTF
NA	TRBV4-3	TRBJ2-6	NA	TGCGCCAGCAGCCATGAGTCTCGCTCTGGGGCCAACGTCCTGACTTTC	CASSHESRSGANVLTF
NA	TRBV2	TRBJ1-5	NA	TGTGCCAGCAGTTTGGACAGCTCCAATCAGCCCCAGCATTTT	CASSLDSSNQPQHF
NA	TRBV25-1	TRBJ1-6	NA	TGTGCCAGCAGTGCTCACGGACAAGGGAATTCACCCCTCCACTTT	CASSAHGQGNSPLHF
NA	TRBV11-2	TRBJ2-5	NA	TGTGCCAGCAGTCAAGACTGGGCCCAAGAGACCCAGTACTTC	CASSQDWAQETQYF
NA	TRBV4-2	TRBJ2-7	NA	TGTGCCAGCAGCCCCTCCCATGGACAGACGGTTTACGAGCAGTACTTC	CASSPSHGQTVYEQYF
NA	TRBV28	TRBJ2-7	TRBD1	TGTGCCAGCAGTTTATGGGCGACAGGGACCGAGCAGTACTTC	CASSLWATGTEQYF
NA	TRBV6-6	TRBJ1-2	NA	TGTGCCAGCAGTTACTCGAGGGACACTACTAACTATGGCTACACCTTC	CASSYSRDTTNYGYTF
many	TRBV10-1	TRBJ2-7	TRBD2	TGCGCCAACCAGCGAGGGTGTTCCGAGCGGGGCAGCTCCTACGAGCAGTACTTC	CANQRGCSERGSSYEQYF
NA	TRBV5-4	TRBJ2-2	TRBD1	TGTGCCAGCAGCTGGACAGGGAGCACCGGGGAGCTGTTTTTT	CASSWTGSTGELFF
NA	TRBV2	TRBJ2-3	NA	TGTGCCAGCAGGGAAGGCGCCCAAGATACGCAGTATTTT	CASREGAQDTQYF
once	TRBV2	TRBJ2-3	NA	TGTGCCAGCGGTCAGGGCATGGATACGCAGTATTTT	CASGQGMDTQYF
NA	TRBV7-9	TRBJ2-1	TRBD2	TGTGCCAGCAGCCAGCGGGGTCTAAGGGTTGGTGAGCAGTTCTTC	CASSQRGLRVGEQFF
NA	TRBV6-5	TRBJ1-4	TRBD1	TGTGCCAGCAGCCGACAGGGCCGGGAAAAACTGTTTTTT	CASSRQGREKLFF